What follows describes a single T cell receptor (beta chain). CDR1 SNHLY and CDR2 FYNNEI come from the germline V gene. Trimming took off 3 bases at V and 5 bases at J, with 11 bases between the two ends. CDR3 length: 14 residues. Sample-barcoded 5' priming and a J-beta primer mix drove a second PCR of about 6 to 12 cycles. Each TCR beta cDNA got a 12-nucleotide random molecular identifier. TCRdb reprocessed the 5' RACE reads with MiXCR, giving one entry per CDR3 protein. The sample lists around 710,000 distinct CDR3 sequences; roughly 43% were seen once. This sample is drawn from a study of blood T cells in healthy people across ages. Overall study: T cells yielded about one barcoded beta molecule per two cells through template switching.

The chain has TRBV2 and TRBJ1-5, with D uncertain. Material: blood. This receptor was obtained from a woman aged 55-70 years in good health. The CDR3 coding sequence is TGTGCCAGCAGTGAGACGGGGAACGATCAGCCCCAGCATTTT. Its translation is CASSETGNDQPQHF.